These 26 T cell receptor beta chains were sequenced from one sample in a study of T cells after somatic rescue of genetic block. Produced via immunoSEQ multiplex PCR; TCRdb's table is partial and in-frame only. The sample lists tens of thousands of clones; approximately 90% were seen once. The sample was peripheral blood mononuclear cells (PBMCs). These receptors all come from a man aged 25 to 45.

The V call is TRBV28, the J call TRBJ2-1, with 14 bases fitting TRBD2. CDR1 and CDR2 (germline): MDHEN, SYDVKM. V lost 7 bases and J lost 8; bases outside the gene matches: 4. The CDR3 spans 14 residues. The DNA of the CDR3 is TGTGCCAGCATGGGGACTAGCGGGAGCGATGAGCAGTTCTTC. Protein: CASMGTSGSDEQFF.

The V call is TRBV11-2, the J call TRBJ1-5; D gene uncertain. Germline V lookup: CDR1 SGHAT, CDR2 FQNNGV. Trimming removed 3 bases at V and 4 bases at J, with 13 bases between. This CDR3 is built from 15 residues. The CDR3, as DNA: TGTGCCAGCAGCTTCGACGGGTTGGGGAATCAGCCCCAGCATTTT. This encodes CASSFDGLGNQPQHF.

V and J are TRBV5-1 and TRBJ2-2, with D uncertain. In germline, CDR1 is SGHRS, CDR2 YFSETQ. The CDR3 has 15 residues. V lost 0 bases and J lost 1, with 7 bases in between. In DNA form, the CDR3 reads TGCGCCAGCAGCTTGGTCGCAGGGAACACCGGGGAGCTGTTTTTT. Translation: CASSLVAGNTGELFF.

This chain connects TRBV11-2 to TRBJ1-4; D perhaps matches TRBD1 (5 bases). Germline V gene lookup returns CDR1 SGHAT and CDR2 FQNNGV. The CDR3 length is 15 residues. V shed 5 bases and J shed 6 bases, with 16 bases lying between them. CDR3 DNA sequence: TGTGCCAGCAGCACCCAGGGTCTTCTGGATGAAAAACTGTTTTTT. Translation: CASSTQGLLDEKLFF.

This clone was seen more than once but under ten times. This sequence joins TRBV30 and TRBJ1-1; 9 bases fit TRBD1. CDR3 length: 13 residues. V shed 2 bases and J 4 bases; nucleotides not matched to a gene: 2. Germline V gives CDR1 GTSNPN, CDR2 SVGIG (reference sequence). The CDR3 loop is CAWSKDRGTEAFF. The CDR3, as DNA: TGTGCCTGGAGTAAGGACAGGGGCACTGAAGCTTTCTTT.

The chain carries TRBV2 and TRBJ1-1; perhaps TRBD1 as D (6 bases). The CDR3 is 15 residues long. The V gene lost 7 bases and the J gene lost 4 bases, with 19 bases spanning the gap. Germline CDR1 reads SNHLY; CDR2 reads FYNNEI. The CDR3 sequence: CASNPWGAGSTEAFF. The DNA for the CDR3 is TGTGCCAGCAACCCGTGGGGGGCAGGTAGCACTGAAGCTTTCTTT.

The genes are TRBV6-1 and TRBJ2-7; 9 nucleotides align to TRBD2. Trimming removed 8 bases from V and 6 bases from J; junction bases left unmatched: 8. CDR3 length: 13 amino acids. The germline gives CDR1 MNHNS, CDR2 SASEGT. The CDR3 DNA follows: TGTGCCAGCTGGTTAGCGGGAGCCGCCGAGCAGTACTTC. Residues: CASWLAGAAEQYF.

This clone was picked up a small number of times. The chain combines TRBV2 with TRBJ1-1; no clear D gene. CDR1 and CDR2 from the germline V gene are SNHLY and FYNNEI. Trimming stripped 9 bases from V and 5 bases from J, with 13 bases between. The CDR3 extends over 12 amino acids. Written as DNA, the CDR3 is TGTGCCAGGGCCTTCGTAAGGACTGAAGCTTTCTTT. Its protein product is CARAFVRTEAFF.

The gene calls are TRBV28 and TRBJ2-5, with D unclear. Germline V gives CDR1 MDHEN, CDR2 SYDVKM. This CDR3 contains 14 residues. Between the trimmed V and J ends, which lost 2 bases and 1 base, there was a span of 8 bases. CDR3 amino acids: CASSLPPPQETQYF. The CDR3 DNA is TGTGCCAGCAGTTTACCTCCACCCCAAGAGACCCAGTACTTC.

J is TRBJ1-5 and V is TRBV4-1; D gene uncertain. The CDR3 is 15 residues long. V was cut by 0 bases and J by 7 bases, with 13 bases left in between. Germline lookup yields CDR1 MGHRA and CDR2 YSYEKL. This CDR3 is CASSQDGGGTQPQHF. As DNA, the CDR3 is TGCGCCAGCAGCCAAGATGGAGGAGGCACACAGCCCCAGCATTTT.

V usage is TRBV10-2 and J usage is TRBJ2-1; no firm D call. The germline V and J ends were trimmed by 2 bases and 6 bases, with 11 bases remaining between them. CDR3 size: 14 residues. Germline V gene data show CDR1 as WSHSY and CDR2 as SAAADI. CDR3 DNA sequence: TGCGCCAGCAGTGAGAGCGAATCTGGCAATGAGCAGTTCTTC. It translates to CASSESESGNEQFF.

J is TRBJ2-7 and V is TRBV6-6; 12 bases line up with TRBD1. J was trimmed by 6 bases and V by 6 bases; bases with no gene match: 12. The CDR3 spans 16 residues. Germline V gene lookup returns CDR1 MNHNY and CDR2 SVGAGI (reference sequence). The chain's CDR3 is CASSPPGTGGLGEQYF. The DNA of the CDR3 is TGTGCCAGCAGCCCCCCCGGGACAGGGGGCTTGGGCGAGCAGTACTTC.

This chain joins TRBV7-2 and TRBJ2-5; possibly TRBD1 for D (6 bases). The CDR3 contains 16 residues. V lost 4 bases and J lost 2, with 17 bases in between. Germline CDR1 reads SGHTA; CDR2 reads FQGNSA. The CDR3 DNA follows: TGTGCCAGCAGCTCAATTCCGGGACATAGACAAGAGACCCAGTACTTC. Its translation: CASSSIPGHRQETQYF.

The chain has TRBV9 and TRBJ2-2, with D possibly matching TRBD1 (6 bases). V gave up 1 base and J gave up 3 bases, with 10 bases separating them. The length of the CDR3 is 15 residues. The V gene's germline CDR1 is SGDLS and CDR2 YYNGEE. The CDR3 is CASSVTTGHTGELFF. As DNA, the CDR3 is TGTGCCAGCAGCGTAACTACAGGGCACACCGGGGAGCTGTTTTTT.

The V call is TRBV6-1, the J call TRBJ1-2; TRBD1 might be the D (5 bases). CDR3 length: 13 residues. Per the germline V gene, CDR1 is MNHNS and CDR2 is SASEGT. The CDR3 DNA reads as TGTGGCTTAGTAATTGGGGGTTTCTATGGCTACACCTTC. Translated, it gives CGLVIGGFYGYTF.

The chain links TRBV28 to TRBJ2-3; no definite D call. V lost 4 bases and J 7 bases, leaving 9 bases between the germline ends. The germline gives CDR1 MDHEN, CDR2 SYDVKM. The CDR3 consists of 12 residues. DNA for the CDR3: TGTGCCAGCAGTTCTATTAGACATACGCAGTATTTT. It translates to CASSSIRHTQYF.

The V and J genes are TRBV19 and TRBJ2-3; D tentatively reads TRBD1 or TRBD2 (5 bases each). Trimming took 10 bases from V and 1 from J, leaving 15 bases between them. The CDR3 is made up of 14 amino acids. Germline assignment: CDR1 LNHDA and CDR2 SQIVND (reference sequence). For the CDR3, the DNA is TGTGCCACTACTAAAGGGACGGGCACAGATACGCAGTATTTT. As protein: CATTKGTGTDTQYF.

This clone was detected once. For the CDR3, the DNA is TGTGCCAGCAGGGATTACGGGGGCTCTGGAAACACCATATATTTT. Translation: CASRDYGGSGNTIYF. The chain uses TRBV6-1 and TRBJ1-3, with a possible D match to TRBD1 (5 bases). CDR1 and CDR2 from the germline V gene are MNHNS and SASEGT. The CDR3 extends over 15 amino acids. Trimming shortened V by 6 bases and J by 0 bases, and 12 bases separated the two germline ends.

The CDR3 region has the DNA TGTGCCAGCAGATCGGGACGAATGGGCTACGAGCAGTACTTC. It is translated as CASRSGRMGYEQYF. The V and J genes are TRBV6-1 and TRBJ2-7; D possibly uses TRBD1 or TRBD2 (5 bases each). The CDR3 covers 14 residues. Trimming took off 6 bases at V and 3 bases at J, with 15 bases between the two ends. CDR1 and CDR2 (germline): MNHNS, SASEGT.

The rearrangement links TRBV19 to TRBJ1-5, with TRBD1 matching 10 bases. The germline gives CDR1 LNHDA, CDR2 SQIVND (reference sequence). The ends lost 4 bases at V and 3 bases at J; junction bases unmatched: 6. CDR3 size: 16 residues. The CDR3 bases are TGTGCCAGTAGTAGAGACAGGGGGCGAAACAATCAGCCCCAGCATTTT. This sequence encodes CASSRDRGRNNQPQHF.

The CDR3 coding sequence is TGTGCCAGCAGCGTAGACAGAAACTATGGCTACACCTTC. This gives the protein CASSVDRNYGYTF. The chain couples TRBV9 to TRBJ1-2, with D uncertain. CDR3 length: 13 residues. The V gene lost 0 bases and the J gene lost 2 bases, with 5 bases spanning the gap. Germline V gene data show CDR1 as SGDLS and CDR2 as YYNGEE.

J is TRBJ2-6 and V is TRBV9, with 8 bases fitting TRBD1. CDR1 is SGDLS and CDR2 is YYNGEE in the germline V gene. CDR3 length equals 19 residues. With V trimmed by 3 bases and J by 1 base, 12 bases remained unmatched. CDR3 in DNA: TGTGCCAGCAGCGGCCCAGGGGGCAGGGGGCGGTCTGGGGCCAACGTCCTGACTTTC. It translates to CASSGPGGRGRSGANVLTF. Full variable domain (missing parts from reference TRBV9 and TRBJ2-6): DSGVTQTPKHLITATGQRVTLRCSPRSGDLSVYWYQQSLDQGLQFLIQYYNGEERAKGNILERFSAQQFPDLHSELNLSSLELGDSALYFCASSGPGGRGRSGANVLTFGAGSRLTVL.

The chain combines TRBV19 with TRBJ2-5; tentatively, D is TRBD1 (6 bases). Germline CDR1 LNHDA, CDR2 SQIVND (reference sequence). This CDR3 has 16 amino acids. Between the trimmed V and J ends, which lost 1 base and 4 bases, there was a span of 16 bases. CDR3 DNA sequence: TGTGCCAGTAGTATAGGGGGTGCCAGGGGCGGAGAGACCCAGTACTTC. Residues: CASSIGGARGGETQYF.

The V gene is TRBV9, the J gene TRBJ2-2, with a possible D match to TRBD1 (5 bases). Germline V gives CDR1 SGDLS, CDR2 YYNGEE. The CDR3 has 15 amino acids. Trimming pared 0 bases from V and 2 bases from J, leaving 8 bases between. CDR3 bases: TGTGCCAGCAGCGTAGGGCAGGGCAACACCGGGGAGCTGTTTTTT. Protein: CASSVGQGNTGELFF.

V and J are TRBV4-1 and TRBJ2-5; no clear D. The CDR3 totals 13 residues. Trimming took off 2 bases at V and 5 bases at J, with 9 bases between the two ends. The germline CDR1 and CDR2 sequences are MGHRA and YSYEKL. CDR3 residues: CASSQWRRETQYF. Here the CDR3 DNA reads TGCGCCAGCAGCCAATGGCGACGGGAGACCCAGTACTTC.

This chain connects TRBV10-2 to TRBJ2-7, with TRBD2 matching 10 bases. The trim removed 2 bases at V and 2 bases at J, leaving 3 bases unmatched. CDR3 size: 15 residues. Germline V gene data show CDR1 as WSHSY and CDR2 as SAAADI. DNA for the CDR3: TGCGCCAGCAGTGAGGGTCTAGCGGGGGCCTACGAGCAGTACTTC. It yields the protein CASSEGLAGAYEQYF.